Following are 5 T cell receptor beta chains from one sample sequenced in a study of neurological immune-mediated disorders. MiXCR was run by TCRdb on the 5' RACE reads, yielding one entry per CDR3 protein. There are 30,000 or so distinct CDR3 sequences in the sample; around 10% occur only once, and 6% to 8% lies in the top ten. The sequenced sample consisted of PBMCs. These receptors were taken from a man aged 55-75 years in good health.

This clonotype was counted many times. This chain joins TRBV7-2 and TRBJ1-2, with D possibly matching TRBD1 (5 bases). V was clipped by 1 base and J by 5 bases, with 8 bases between them. The germline gives CDR1 SGHTA, CDR2 FQGNSA. This CDR3 region has 13 residues. CDR3 sequence (DNA): TGTGCCAGCAGCTTAGACAGGACGTATGGCTACACCTTC. As protein: CASSLDRTYGYTF.

This clonotype was counted at least ten times. The chain carries TRBV20-1 and TRBJ2-1; TRBD2 matches at 15 bases. V lost 5 bases, J lost 7 bases, and 3 bases stayed unmatched. Germline CDR1 is DFQATT and CDR2 is SNEGSKA (reference sequence). This CDR3 has 14 residues. The CDR3 reads CSAPGLAGGNEQFF. The DNA of the CDR3 is TGCAGTGCTCCGGGACTAGCGGGGGGAAATGAGCAGTTCTTC.

This clonotype appeared many times. CDR3 nucleotide sequence: TGTGCCAGCAGTCCCTGGGGCAGGGGAGAGACCCAGTACTTC. This gives the protein CASSPWGRGETQYF. The V and J genes are TRBV2 and TRBJ2-5, with D perhaps matching TRBD1 (6 bases). Germline V gives CDR1 SNHLY, CDR2 FYNNEI. The CDR3 spans 14 residues. Trimming pared 5 bases from V and 4 bases from J, leaving 14 bases between.

A few counts support this clonotype. The chain combines TRBV29-1 with TRBJ2-7; 7 nucleotides align to TRBD2. This CDR3 comprises 13 residues. CDR1 and CDR2 from the germline V gene are SQVTM and ANQGSEA. V lost 2 bases and J lost 5; bases outside the gene matches: 6. CDR3: CSVELGRRNEQYF. The CDR3 DNA reads TGCAGCGTTGAACTCGGGAGGCGAAACGAGCAGTACTTC.

This clonotype was seen many times. The chain combines TRBV6-2 or TRBV6-3 with TRBJ2-3, with 9 bases identical to TRBD1. The CDR3 length is 14 residues. Germline V gives CDR1 MNHEY, CDR2 SVGEGT. V was pared by 5 bases and J by 5 bases, with 5 bases of the junction left unmatched. This chain's CDR3 is CASSTGTGIDTQYF. The DNA of the CDR3 is TGTGCCAGCAGTACTGGGACAGGGATAGATACGCAGTATTTT.